Described below is a single T cell receptor beta chain sequence and its context. Its target is unknown. The data originate from a study of cytomegalovirus exposure and HLA in healthy donors. The CDR3 consists of 15 residues. Germline lookup yields CDR1 SGHRS and CDR2 YFSETQ. J lost 2 bases, V lost 2 bases, and 5 bases had no gene match. The repertoire was sequenced with immunoSEQ multiplex PCR; TCRdb's copy has only in-frame clones and lacks some. Among about 140,000 clones listed, 88% were seen once. Findings and limits, study-wide: It was about 150 TCR beta chains that were listed as cytomegalovirus-associated.

The receptor comes from a woman between 18 and 30 years old in good health and CMV-seropositive. The sample comprised PBMCs. The chain couples TRBV5-1 to TRBJ1-2; 8 nucleotides align to TRBD1. The CDR3 DNA sequence: TGCGCCAGCAGCTTTGGACAGGGACACAACTATGGCTACACCTTC. It translates to CASSFGQGHNYGYTF.